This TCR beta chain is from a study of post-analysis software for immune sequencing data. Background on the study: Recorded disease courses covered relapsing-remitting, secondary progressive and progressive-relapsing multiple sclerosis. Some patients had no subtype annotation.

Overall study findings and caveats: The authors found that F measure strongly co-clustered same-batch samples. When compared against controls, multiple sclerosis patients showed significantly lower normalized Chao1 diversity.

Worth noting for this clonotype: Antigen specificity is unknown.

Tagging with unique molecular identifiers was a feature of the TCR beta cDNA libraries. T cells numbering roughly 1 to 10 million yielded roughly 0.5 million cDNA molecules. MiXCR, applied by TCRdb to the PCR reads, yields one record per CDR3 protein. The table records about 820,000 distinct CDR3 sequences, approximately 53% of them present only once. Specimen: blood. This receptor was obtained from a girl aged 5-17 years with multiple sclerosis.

CDR3 amino acids: CSAPLPGYSLEQYF. The DNA of the CDR3 is TGCAGTGCGCCCCTCCCCGGGTACTCACTAGAGCAGTACTTC. The rearrangement links TRBV20-1 to TRBJ2-7, with D hard to call. Germline loops: CDR1 DFQATT, CDR2 SNEGSKA (reference sequence). This CDR3 comprises 14 residues. With 6 bases removed from V and 7 bases from J, the gap between germline ends came to 22 bases.